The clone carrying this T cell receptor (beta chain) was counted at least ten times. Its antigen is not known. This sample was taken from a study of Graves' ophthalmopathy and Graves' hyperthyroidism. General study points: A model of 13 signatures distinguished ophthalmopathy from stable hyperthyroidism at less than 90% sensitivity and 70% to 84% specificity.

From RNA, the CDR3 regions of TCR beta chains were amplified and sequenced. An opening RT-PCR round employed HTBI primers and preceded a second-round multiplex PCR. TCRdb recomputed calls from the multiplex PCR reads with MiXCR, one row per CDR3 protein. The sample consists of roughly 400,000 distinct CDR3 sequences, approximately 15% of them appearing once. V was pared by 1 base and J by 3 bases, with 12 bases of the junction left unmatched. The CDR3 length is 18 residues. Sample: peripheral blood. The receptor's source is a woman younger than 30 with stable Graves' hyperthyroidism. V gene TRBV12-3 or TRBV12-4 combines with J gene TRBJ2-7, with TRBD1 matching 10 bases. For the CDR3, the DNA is TGTGCCAGCAGTTTAGTATTTGGGACAGGGGCTCCCGACTACGAGCAGTACTTC. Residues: CASSLVFGTGAPDYEQYF.